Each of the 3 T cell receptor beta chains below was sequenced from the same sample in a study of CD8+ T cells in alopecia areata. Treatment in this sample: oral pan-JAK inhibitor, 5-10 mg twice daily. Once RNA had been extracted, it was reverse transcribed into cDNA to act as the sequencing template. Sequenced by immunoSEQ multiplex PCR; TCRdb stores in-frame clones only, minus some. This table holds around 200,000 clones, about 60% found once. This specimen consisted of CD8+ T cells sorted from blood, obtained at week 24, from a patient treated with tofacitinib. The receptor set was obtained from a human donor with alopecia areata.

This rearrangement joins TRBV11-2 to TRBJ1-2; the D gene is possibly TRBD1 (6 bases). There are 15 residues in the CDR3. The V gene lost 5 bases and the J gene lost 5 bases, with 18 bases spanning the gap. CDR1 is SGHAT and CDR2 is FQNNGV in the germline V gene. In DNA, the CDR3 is TGTGCCAGCAGCAATCCGGGACATAAGTCGTATGGCTACACCTTC. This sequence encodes CASSNPGHKSYGYTF.

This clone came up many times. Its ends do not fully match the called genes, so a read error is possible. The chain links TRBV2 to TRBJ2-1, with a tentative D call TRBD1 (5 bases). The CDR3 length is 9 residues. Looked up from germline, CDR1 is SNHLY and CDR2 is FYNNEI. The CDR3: CAGRDEQFF. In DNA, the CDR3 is TGTGCCGGCAGGGATGAGCAGTTCTTC.

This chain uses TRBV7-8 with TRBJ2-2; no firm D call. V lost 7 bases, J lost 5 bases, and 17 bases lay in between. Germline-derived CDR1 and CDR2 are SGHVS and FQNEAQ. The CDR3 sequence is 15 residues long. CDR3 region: CASKEPAGGTGELFF. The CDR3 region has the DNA TGTGCCAGCAAAGAACCCGCCGGTGGTACCGGGGAGCTGTTTTTT.